This T cell receptor beta chain was recorded in a study of graft-versus-host responses after intestinal transplantation. Across the whole study: Recipients obtained multivisceral, liver-intestinal, or isolated intestinal transplants.

Method: immunoSEQ multiplex PCR; TCRdb's copy keeps in-frame clones and lacks some. The sample includes approximately 92,000 clones, about 93% seen only once; the top ten take 5% to 6.5%. Looked up from germline, CDR1 is MNHEY and CDR2 is SVGAGI. Between the trimmed V and J ends, which lost 0 bases and 6 bases, there was a span of 6 bases. The CDR3 sequence is 13 residues long. Turning to this clone: Its cognate antigen is unknown.

The TCR comes from a human donor who received an intestinal transplant. The chain has TRBV6-5 and TRBJ1-5; D not resolved. Sequencing used unstimulated CD8+ T cells sorted from spleen or lymph node cells, obtained before intestinal transplant. This CDR3 reads CASSYSDTQPQHF. The CDR3 DNA reads TGTGCCAGCAGTTACTCCGACACTCAGCCCCAGCATTTT.